Shown below are 26 T cell receptor beta chains from a single sample sequenced in a study of T cell changes during pregnancy in multiple sclerosis (dated by TCRdb to between 2019 and 2020). Library creation used the immunoSEQ multiplex PCR assay. This is the immuneACCESS table as TCRdb keeps it, with only in-frame sequences that have V and J called. A part of the clones is gone; compared with another copy, unresolved V genes explain less than half, and the rest is unexplained. The sample table records nearly 110,000 clones; 91% of these occur just once. Over 1.5% of the sample is held by the ten biggest clonotypes. Specimen: peripheral blood, collected before pregnancy. These receptor sequences come from a female donor with multiple sclerosis, enrolled in a pregnancy study.

This clone was recorded once. The V call is TRBV7-2, the J call TRBJ2-4, with 8 bases identical to TRBD2. With 6 bases clipped from V and 2 bases from J, the junction kept 9 bases outside the gene matches. The CDR3 loop spans 16 amino acids. Germline values: CDR1 SGHTA, CDR2 FQGNSA. The CDR3 DNA follows: TGTGCCAGCAGGGACGTCGGGAGGGCCTCCAAAAACATTCAGTACTTC. As protein: CASRDVGRASKNIQYF. Using reference TRBV7-2 and TRBJ2-4 for the parts outside the CDR3, the full variable domain is GAGVSQSPSNKVTEKGKDVELRCDPISGHTALYWYRQSLGQGLEFLIYFQGNSAPDKSGLPSDRFSAERTGGSVSTLTIQRTQQEDSAVYLCASRDVGRASKNIQYFGAGTRLSVL.

The gene calls are TRBV5-1 and TRBJ2-5; 12 bases agree with TRBD2. This CDR3 region has 16 residues. Germline assignment: CDR1 SGHRS and CDR2 YFSETQ. V shed 4 bases and J 0 bases; nucleotides not matched to a gene: 4. The CDR3 DNA is TGCGCCAGCAGCAACAGACTAGCGGGGGACCAAGAGACCCAGTACTTC. Protein sequence: CASSNRLAGDQETQYF.

The chain recombines TRBV4-2 with TRBJ1-1, with TRBD1 identical over 7 bases. J lost 5 bases, V lost 2 bases, and 8 bases had no gene match. The CDR3 spans 15 residues. Germline V gene sequence: CDR1 LGHNA, CDR2 YNFKEQ. CDR3 amino acids: CASSQSTGEWTEAFF. As DNA, the CDR3 is TGTGCCAGCAGCCAATCCACAGGGGAATGGACTGAAGCTTTCTTT.

The J gene is TRBJ2-1, the V gene TRBV19, with TRBD2 matching over 8 bases. The J segment lost 9 bases and the V segment lost 3 bases, leaving 16 bases of the junction unmatched. Looked up from germline, CDR1 is LNHDA and CDR2 is SQIVND (reference sequence). The CDR3 totals 17 residues. CDR3 nucleotide sequence: TGTGCCAGTAGTATTCGACTGGCGGGAGGACTGTCGGCTGAGCAGTTCTTC. Translation: CASSIRLAGGLSAEQFF.

This clone was observed a few times. This chain connects TRBV2 to TRBJ1-2; D is ambiguous. The V and J ends lost 7 bases and 5 bases respectively, with 14 bases between them. The CDR3 length is 13 residues. The germline V gene has CDR1 SNHLY and CDR2 FYNNEI. CDR3: CASTRGQAYGYTF. The CDR3 DNA reads as TGTGCCAGCACCCGAGGGCAGGCATATGGCTACACCTTC.

This chain uses TRBV7-9 with TRBJ2-5; TRBD2 matches at 10 bases. Near its end, the DNA agrees better with TRBJ2-7, so the J call may be wrong. Per germline, CDR1 SEHNR and CDR2 FQNEAQ (reference sequence). CDR3 length: 15 amino acids. The CDR3 spells CASSLTSGDSYEQYF. CDR3 coding DNA: TGTGCCAGCAGCCTAACTAGCGGGGATTCCTACGAGCAGTACTTC.

This clone has a single count. The gene calls are TRBV27 and TRBJ2-5; TRBD2 matches at 10 bases. Germline CDR1 reads MNHEY; CDR2 reads SMNVEV (reference sequence). The CDR3 totals 16 residues. V trimming: 4 bases; J trimming: 5 bases; junction bases outside the gene matches: 10. CDR3 region: CASSSAGTSVLETQYF. The DNA for the CDR3 is TGTGCCAGCAGTTCGGCCGGGACTAGCGTGCTGGAGACCCAGTACTTC.

This chain joins TRBV5-1 and TRBJ2-7; 7 nucleotides match TRBD2. CDR3 length equals 15 residues. Germline V CDR1 and CDR2: SGHRS, YFSETQ. The junction had 6 bases not matched to a gene; V was cut back by 0 bases and J by 3 bases. The chain's CDR3 is CASSLAAGDFYEQYF. CDR3 DNA sequence: TGCGCCAGCAGCTTGGCCGCGGGAGACTTCTACGAGCAGTACTTC.

The chain carries TRBV19 and TRBJ2-2; TRBD1 agrees at 10 bases. This CDR3 is 15 amino acids long. Germline-derived CDR1 and CDR2 are LNHDA and SQIVND (reference sequence). Unmatched junction bases numbered 7, after V lost 5 bases and J lost 7 bases. This CDR3 reads CASSPRQGAVGELFF. The CDR3 nucleotides read TGTGCCAGTAGTCCCCGACAGGGGGCTGTCGGGGAGCTGTTTTTT. Based on the CDR3 plus reference TRBV19 and TRBJ2-2, the full variable domain is DGGITQSPKYLFRKEGQNVTLSCEQNLNHDAMYWYRQDPGQGLRLIYYSQIVNDFQKGDIAEGYSVSREKKESFPLTVTSAQKNPTAFYLCASSPRQGAVGELFFGEGSRLTVL.

This chain connects TRBV7-3 to TRBJ2-3; no definite D call. With 5 bases removed from V and 1 base from J, the gap between germline ends came to 7 bases. CDR1 is SGHTA, CDR2 FQGTGA, per germline. This CDR3 is 13 amino acids long. The CDR3 spells CASSLLRTDTQYF. The CDR3 bases are TGTGCCAGCAGCCTTCTTCGCACAGATACGCAGTATTTT.

The V and J genes are TRBV21-1 and TRBJ1-4; the table's D gene call, TRBD1, was not cross checked with the DNA. TRBV21-1 is a pseudogene locus. The CDR3 extends over 20 amino acids. The CDR3: CASSKAPGQGKERKNEKLFF. CDR3 DNA sequence: TGTGCCAGCAGCAAAGCCCCGGGACAGGGGAAGGAGCGGAAGAATGAAAAACTGTTTTTT.

The gene calls are TRBV30 and TRBJ2-2, with TRBD2 matching 7 bases. CDR3 length equals 15 residues. Germline V gene data show CDR1 as GTSNPN and CDR2 as SVGIG (reference sequence). J gave up 4 bases and V 2 bases, and 7 bases lay outside the gene matches. CDR3 region: CAWSRLAELTGELFF. The CDR3 DNA reads TGTGCCTGGAGTCGGCTAGCGGAGCTCACCGGGGAGCTGTTTTTT.

The V gene is TRBV4-3, the J gene TRBJ1-1, with D maybe TRBD1 (5 bases). Looked up from germline, CDR1 is LGHNA and CDR2 is YSLEER. There are 16 residues in the CDR3. V was trimmed by 0 bases and J by 5 bases, leaving 16 bases between them. CDR3 sequence: CASSQDLGLTGTEAFF. The DNA for the CDR3 is TGCGCCAGCAGCCAAGACTTGGGACTCACTGGGACTGAAGCTTTCTTT.

The chain employs TRBV28 and TRBJ1-5, with TRBD1 matching 12 bases. Germline V gene data show CDR1 as MDHEN and CDR2 as SYDVKM. With V trimmed by 7 bases and J by 1 base, 23 bases remained unmatched. This CDR3 region has 22 residues. Written as DNA, the CDR3 is TGTGCCAGCACCAGTTTTTTACCTAAACGGGACAGGGGGCTGGTAAGCAATCAGCCCCAGCATTTT. Its protein product is CASTSFLPKRDRGLVSNQPQHF. Using reference TRBV28 and TRBJ1-5 for the parts outside the CDR3, the full variable domain is DVKVTQSSRYLVKRTGEKVFLECVQDMDHENMFWYRQDPGLGLRLIYFSYDVKMKEKGDIPEGYSVSREKKERFSLILESASTNQTSMYLCASTSFLPKRDRGLVSNQPQHFGDGTRLSIL.

Note on this clone: At one of its ends the junction is not consistent with the germline gene, which may arise from a read error. This chain uses TRBV7-7 with TRBJ2-5; 14 positions agree with TRBD2. Germline CDR1 reads SSHAT; CDR2 reads FNYEAQ (reference sequence). The CDR3 consists of 16 residues. CDR3 protein: CASSLGTSGRGETQYF. CDR3 nucleotide sequence: TGTGCTAGCAGCTTAGGGACTAGCGGGAGAGGGGAGACCCAGTACTTC.

The gene calls are TRBV2 and TRBJ2-7; 8 nucleotides line up with TRBD1. The germline V gene has CDR1 SNHLY and CDR2 FYNNEI. The CDR3 runs 15 residues. Unmatched junction bases numbered 13, after V lost 8 bases and J lost 4 bases. The CDR3 nucleotides read TGTGCCAGCTTTTCGCGACAGGGGTTTTTGTACGAGCAGTACTTC. Protein sequence: CASFSRQGFLYEQYF.

The V and J genes are TRBV6-1 and TRBJ1-2; D possibly corresponds to TRBD1 (6 bases). Trimming removed 7 bases from V and 2 bases from J, with 14 bases in between. Germline CDR1 reads MNHNS; CDR2 reads SASEGT. This CDR3 region has 14 residues. CDR3 in DNA: TGTGCCAGCACACCTACGGGACAAAACTATGGCTACACCTTC. Amino acid sequence: CASTPTGQNYGYTF.

The chain has TRBV5-4 and TRBJ1-6, with D perhaps matching TRBD1 (5 bases). CDR3 length: 15 residues. Germline V gene data show CDR1 as SGHNT and CDR2 as YYREEE (reference sequence). V lost 3 bases and J 6 bases, leaving 13 bases between the germline ends. CDR3 in amino acids: CASSSDSVFNSPLHF. The CDR3 nucleotides are TGTGCCAGCAGCTCCGACAGTGTTTTTAATTCACCCCTCCACTTT. The full variable domain, its missing parts supplied by reference TRBV5-4 and TRBJ1-6, is ETGVTQSPTHLIKTRGQQVTLRCSSQSGHNTVSWYQQALGQGPQFIFQYYREEENGRGNFPPRFSGLQFPNYSSELNVNALELDDSALYLCASSSDSVFNSPLHFGNGTRLTVT.

This sequence joins TRBV6-1 and TRBJ1-2, with 11 bases identical to TRBD1. Looked up from germline, CDR1 is MNHNS and CDR2 is SASEGT. Trimming removed 5 bases from V and 2 bases from J; junction bases left unmatched: 4. The CDR3 is 15 amino acids. CDR3 sequence (DNA): TGTGCCAGCAGTCTAGGGACAGGGGGGAACTATGGCTACACCTTC. Protein sequence: CASSLGTGGNYGYTF.

CDR3 DNA sequence: TGTGCCATGGGACTAGCGGGAGGGTATGAGCAGTTCTTC. It yields the protein CAMGLAGGYEQFF. The gene calls are TRBV6-1 and TRBJ2-1, with 16 bases aligning to TRBD2. This CDR3 comprises 13 residues. After removal of 10 bases from V and 8 bases from J, the junction contained 2 bases not matched to a gene. CDR1 and CDR2 from the germline V gene are MNHNS and SASEGT.

In its sample, this clone was seen a few times. The chain employs TRBV4-1 and TRBJ2-1; tentatively, D is TRBD1 (5 bases). With 0 bases removed from V and 0 bases from J, the gap between germline ends came to 9 bases. This CDR3 region has 16 residues. From germline, CDR1 is MGHRA and CDR2 YSYEKL. CDR3 sequence (DNA): TGCGCCAGCAGCCAAGATCCAGGGAACTCCTACAATGAGCAGTTCTTC. Its protein product is CASSQDPGNSYNEQFF.

J is TRBJ1-1 and V is TRBV18, with D hard to call. CDR1 and CDR2 (germline): KGHSH, LQKENI. V lost 5 bases and J lost 6, with 10 bases in between. The CDR3 extends over 12 amino acids. The CDR3 coding sequence is TGTGCCAGCTCATCCACAGCGGCTGAAGCTTTCTTT. The encoded protein is CASSSTAAEAFF.

J is TRBJ2-3 and V is TRBV4-1; a weak D match, TRBD2 (5 bases). CDR3 length: 14 residues. CDR1 and CDR2 from the germline V gene are MGHRA and YSYEKL. With 2 bases removed from V and 4 bases from J, the gap between germline ends came to 10 bases. The CDR3 reads CASSQPGLADTQYF. The CDR3 nucleotides read TGCGCCAGCAGCCAACCGGGATTAGCAGATACGCAGTATTTT.

The V gene is TRBV28, the J gene TRBJ2-1; possibly TRBD2 for D (6 bases). CDR3 length: 14 residues. CDR1 and CDR2 (germline): MDHEN, SYDVKM. With 7 bases removed from V and 2 bases from J, the gap between germline ends came to 12 bases. The chain's CDR3 is CASIMGGTYNEQFF. In DNA form, the CDR3 reads TGTGCCAGCATTATGGGGGGAACCTACAATGAGCAGTTCTTC.

This sequence joins TRBV19 and TRBJ2-2, with 7 nucleotides matching TRBD2. J lost 7 bases, V lost 5 bases, and 10 bases had no gene match. The CDR3 contains 15 residues. In germline, CDR1 is LNHDA, CDR2 SQIVND (reference sequence). CDR3 sequence reads: CASSLESGGGGELFF. CDR3 DNA sequence: TGTGCCAGTAGTCTCGAATCGGGGGGTGGCGGGGAGCTGTTTTTT.

This chain connects TRBV5-1 to TRBJ1-3; 9 bases agree with TRBD1. Looked up from germline, CDR1 is SGHRS and CDR2 is YFSETQ. V was clipped by 4 bases and J by 3 bases; unmatched bases: 5. This CDR3 has 15 amino acids. The CDR3 is CASSPGTGFGNTIYF. The CDR3 coding sequence is TGCGCCAGCAGCCCCGGGACAGGGTTTGGAAACACCATATATTTT.